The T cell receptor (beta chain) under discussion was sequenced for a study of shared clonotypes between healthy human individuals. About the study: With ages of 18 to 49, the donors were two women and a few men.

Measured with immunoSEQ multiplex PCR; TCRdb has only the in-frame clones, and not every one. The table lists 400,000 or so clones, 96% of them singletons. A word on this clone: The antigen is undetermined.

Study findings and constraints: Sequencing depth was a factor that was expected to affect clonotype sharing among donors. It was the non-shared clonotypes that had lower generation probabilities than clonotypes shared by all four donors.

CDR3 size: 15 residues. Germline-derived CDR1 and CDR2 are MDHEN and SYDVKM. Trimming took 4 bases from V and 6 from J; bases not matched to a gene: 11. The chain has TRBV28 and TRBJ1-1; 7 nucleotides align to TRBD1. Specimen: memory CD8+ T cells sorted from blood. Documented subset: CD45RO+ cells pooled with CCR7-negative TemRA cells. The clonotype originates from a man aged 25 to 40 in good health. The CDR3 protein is CASSYKDRPLAEAFF. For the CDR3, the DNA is TGTGCCAGCAGTTATAAGGACAGGCCGTTGGCTGAAGCTTTCTTT.